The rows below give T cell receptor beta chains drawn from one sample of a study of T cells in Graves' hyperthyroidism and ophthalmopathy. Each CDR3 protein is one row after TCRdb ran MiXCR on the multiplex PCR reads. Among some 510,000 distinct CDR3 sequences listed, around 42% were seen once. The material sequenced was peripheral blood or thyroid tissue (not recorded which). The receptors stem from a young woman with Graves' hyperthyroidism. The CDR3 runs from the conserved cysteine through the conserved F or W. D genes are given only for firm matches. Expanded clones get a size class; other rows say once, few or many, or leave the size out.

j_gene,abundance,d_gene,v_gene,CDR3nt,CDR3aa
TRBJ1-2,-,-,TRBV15,TGTGCCACCAGCAGAGATGCGAACTATGGCTACACCTTC,CATSRDANYGYTF
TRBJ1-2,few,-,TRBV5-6,TGTGCCAGCAGCGTGACAGTCTTCTATGGCTACACCTTC,CASSVTVFYGYTF
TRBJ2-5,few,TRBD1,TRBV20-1,TGCAGTGCTGAGGACAGGGGCGTGGAGACCCAGTACTTC,CSAEDRGVETQYF
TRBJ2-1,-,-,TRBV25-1,TGTGCCAGCAGTCAGGAGTGGAATGAGCAGTTCTTC,CASSQEWNEQFF
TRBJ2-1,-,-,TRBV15,TGTGCCACCAGCGGGGACGGGGGTGGCTTTGAGCAGTTCTTC,CATSGDGGGFEQFF
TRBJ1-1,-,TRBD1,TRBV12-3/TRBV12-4,TGTGCCAGCAGCAGGGGACAGGGGGCCGCTGAAGCTTTCTTT,CASSRGQGAAEAFF
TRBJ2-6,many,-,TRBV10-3,TGTGCCAGCAGCCCCCAGGGGCCTGGGGCCAACGTCCTGACTTTC,CASSPQGPGANVLTF
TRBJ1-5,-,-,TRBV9,TGTGCCAGCAGCGAAACCGGGAGCTCCAATCAGCCCCAGCATTTT,CASSETGSSNQPQHF
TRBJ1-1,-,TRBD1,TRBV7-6,TGTGCCAGCAAACAGGGGGGGTTAACTGAAGCTTTCTTT,CASKQGGLTEAFF
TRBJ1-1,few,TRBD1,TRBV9,TGTGCCAGCAGCGTAGAGGGCAGGGGGGACACTGAAGCTTTCTTT,CASSVEGRGDTEAFF
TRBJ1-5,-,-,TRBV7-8,TGTGCCAGCAGCGAACACCGAAGACGGAGCAATCAGCCCCAGCATTTT,CASSEHRRRSNQPQHF
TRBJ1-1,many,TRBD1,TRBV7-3,TGTGCCAGCAGCTTCACAGGGGCATTGAACACTGAAGCTTTCTTT,CASSFTGALNTEAFF
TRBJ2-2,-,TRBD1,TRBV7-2,TGTGCCAGCAGCCTCACCGGGACAGGGTACACCGGGGAGCTGTTTTTT,CASSLTGTGYTGELFF
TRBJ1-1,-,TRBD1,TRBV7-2,TGTGCCAGCAGCTTAATGGGACAGGGGGTATCTGAAGCTTTCTTT,CASSLMGQGVSEAFF